The present TCR beta chain was sequenced within a study of blood T cell repertoires in COVID-19. Generated by immunoSEQ multiplex PCR, the TCRdb table keeps only in-frame clones and is missing some. The data hold approximately 140,000 clones, with more than 80% observed a single time. The CDR3 loop spans 14 amino acids. Germline CDR1 reads MNHNY; CDR2 reads SVGAGI (reference sequence). The ends lost 1 base at V and 7 bases at J; junction bases unmatched: 3. The specimen sequenced was peripheral blood. The chain links TRBV6-6 to TRBJ2-2; 7 bases line up with TRBD1. The TCR comes from a woman older than 75 in a cohort sampled during active or convalescent COVID-19. CDR3 in DNA: TGTGCCAGCAGTTACTTTCAGGGGGACGGGGAGCTGTTTTTT. It translates to CASSYFQGDGELFF.